The rows below give T cell receptor beta chains drawn from one sample of a study of T cell repertoires in cytomegalovirus infection. Via MiXCR, TCRdb re-called the reads, giving one row per CDR3 protein. The table records roughly 300,000 distinct CDR3 sequences, roughly 24% of them present only once. Material: PBMCs. These receptors were collected from a human donor in good health (CMV status not recorded). Some clones in this sample may be carry-over from other donors' samples. Each CDR3 is given with its conserved first and last residue.

v_call: TRBV28; j_call: TRBJ1-5; cdr3_aa: CASSFGTGFSNQPQHF
v_call: TRBV24-1; j_call: TRBJ2-3; cdr3_aa: CATSDPSGGTDTQYF
v_call: TRBV7-2; j_call: TRBJ1-2; cdr3_aa: CASSTQSYGYTF
v_call: TRBV6-1; j_call: TRBJ2-7; cdr3_aa: CASPRTGAGDEQYF
v_call: TRBV10-3; j_call: TRBJ1-1; cdr3_aa: CAISDKDRGRTEAFF
v_call: TRBV7-2; j_call: TRBJ2-7; cdr3_aa: CASSQDHYEQYF
v_call: TRBV7-6; j_call: TRBJ2-5; cdr3_aa: CASSPWDGREETQYF
v_call: TRBV7-2; j_call: TRBJ2-1; cdr3_aa: CASSLVAGGNNEQFF
v_call: TRBV2; j_call: TRBJ2-1; cdr3_aa: CARSPYNEQFF
v_call: TRBV7-9; j_call: TRBJ1-2; cdr3_aa: CASSPTGARANYGYTF
v_call: TRBV28; j_call: TRBJ2-5; cdr3_aa: CASSSPLDGQETQYF
v_call: TRBV5-5; j_call: TRBJ2-1; cdr3_aa: CASSLVEYNEQFF
v_call: TRBV5-1; j_call: TRBJ1-1; cdr3_aa: CASSLTGMDTEAFF
v_call: TRBV7-9; j_call: TRBJ2-7; cdr3_aa: CASNAGGGEQYF
v_call: TRBV5-4; j_call: TRBJ1-2; cdr3_aa: CASSLAMGGRTNYGYTF
v_call: TRBV7-3; j_call: TRBJ1-5; cdr3_aa: CASSLTGEEGQPQHF
v_call: TRBV5-4; j_call: TRBJ2-3; cdr3_aa: CASSLFTGGSLDTQYF
v_call: TRBV6-2/TRBV6-3; j_call: TRBJ2-2; cdr3_aa: CASSYRQATGELFF
v_call: TRBV28; j_call: TRBJ1-5; cdr3_aa: CASSFPGGVSNQPQHF
v_call: TRBV5-4; j_call: TRBJ1-1; cdr3_aa: CASSSPKGTGTEAFF
v_call: TRBV28; j_call: TRBJ1-1; cdr3_aa: CASSPPGQREAFF
v_call: TRBV6-1; j_call: TRBJ1-1; cdr3_aa: CASSGPGGARGGNTEAFF
v_call: TRBV7-2; j_call: TRBJ1-1; cdr3_aa: CASSLQPSTANTEAFF
v_call: TRBV7-9; j_call: TRBJ1-6; cdr3_aa: CASSLTGSRNSPLHF
v_call: TRBV11-2; j_call: TRBJ2-7; cdr3_aa: CASSLIAGTDTYEQYF
v_call: TRBV18; j_call: TRBJ2-1; cdr3_aa: CASSPPSIKGMNEQFF
v_call: TRBV7-2; j_call: TRBJ2-1; cdr3_aa: CASSLSFGGDAFNEQFF
v_call: TRBV24-1; j_call: TRBJ2-2; cdr3_aa: CATSDFNWGAGTGELFF
v_call: TRBV6-2/TRBV6-3; j_call: TRBJ1-5; cdr3_aa: CASSQRGQRSNQPQHF
v_call: TRBV7-2; j_call: TRBJ2-3; cdr3_aa: CASSLVPTSGRVRDTQYF
v_call: TRBV4-1; j_call: TRBJ2-1; cdr3_aa: CASSPLGRGGRNEQFF
v_call: TRBV27; j_call: TRBJ2-5; cdr3_aa: CASSFHRAEGETQYF
v_call: TRBV28; j_call: TRBJ1-5; cdr3_aa: CASSLWVGSGNQPQHF
v_call: TRBV19; j_call: TRBJ1-5; cdr3_aa: CASRPGVGNQPQHF
v_call: TRBV7-2; j_call: TRBJ2-5; cdr3_aa: CASKEGLVRETQYF
v_call: TRBV29-1; j_call: TRBJ2-3; cdr3_aa: CSVETGAVTDTQYF
v_call: TRBV28; j_call: TRBJ2-6; cdr3_aa: CASIDEGPGANVLTF
v_call: TRBV7-8; j_call: TRBJ2-2; cdr3_aa: CASSPRDYPTGELFF
v_call: TRBV7-3; j_call: TRBJ2-6; cdr3_aa: CASSVRDRGLTGANVLTF
v_call: TRBV7-2; j_call: TRBJ1-5; cdr3_aa: CASSGYDQPQHF
v_call: TRBV28; j_call: TRBJ1-5; cdr3_aa: CASIRAADQPQHF
v_call: TRBV28; j_call: TRBJ2-2; cdr3_aa: CASQRDTGELFF
v_call: TRBV5-1; j_call: TRBJ2-7; cdr3_aa: CASSLLGQYEQYF
v_call: TRBV20-1; j_call: TRBJ2-2; cdr3_aa: CSARNPTLNTGELFF
v_call: TRBV29-1; j_call: TRBJ2-7; cdr3_aa: CSAGQVGEQYF
v_call: TRBV7-2; j_call: TRBJ2-3; cdr3_aa: CASSLGLATDTQYF
v_call: TRBV7-9; j_call: TRBJ2-5; cdr3_aa: CASSPRGTAQETQYF
v_call: TRBV3-1; j_call: TRBJ2-3; cdr3_aa: CASSRRTGVYTDTQYF
v_call: TRBV7-2; j_call: TRBJ2-3; cdr3_aa: CASSLGAMEDTQYF
v_call: TRBV11-2; j_call: TRBJ2-1; cdr3_aa: CASSSQLEQFF
v_call: TRBV29-1; j_call: TRBJ2-1; cdr3_aa: CNGGETGRYNEQFF
v_call: TRBV7-2; j_call: TRBJ1-4; cdr3_aa: CASSQTGVNEKLFF
v_call: TRBV7-2; j_call: TRBJ1-2; cdr3_aa: CASSLATLGYGYTF
v_call: TRBV12-3/TRBV12-4; j_call: TRBJ1-1; cdr3_aa: CASSLLGRAVTEAFF